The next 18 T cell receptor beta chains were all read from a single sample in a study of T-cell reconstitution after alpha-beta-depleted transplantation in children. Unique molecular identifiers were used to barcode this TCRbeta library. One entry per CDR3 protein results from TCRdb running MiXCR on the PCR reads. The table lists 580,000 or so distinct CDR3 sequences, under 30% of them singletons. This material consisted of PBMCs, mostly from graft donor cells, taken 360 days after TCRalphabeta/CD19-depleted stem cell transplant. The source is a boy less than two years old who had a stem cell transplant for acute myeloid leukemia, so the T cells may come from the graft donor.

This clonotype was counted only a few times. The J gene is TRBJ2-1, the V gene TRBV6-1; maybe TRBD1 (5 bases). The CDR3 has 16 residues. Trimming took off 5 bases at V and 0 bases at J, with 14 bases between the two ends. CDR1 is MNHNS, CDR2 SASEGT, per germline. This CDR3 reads CASSKGAPSSYNEQFF. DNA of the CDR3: TGTGCCAGCAGTAAAGGGGCCCCGAGCTCCTACAATGAGCAGTTCTTC.

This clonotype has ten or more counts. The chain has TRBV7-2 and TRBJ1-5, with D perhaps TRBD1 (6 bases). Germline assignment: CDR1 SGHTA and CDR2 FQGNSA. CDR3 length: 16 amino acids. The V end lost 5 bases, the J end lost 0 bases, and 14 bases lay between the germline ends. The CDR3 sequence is CASSPHGGYSNQPQHF. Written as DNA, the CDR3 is TGTGCCAGCAGCCCCCATGGGGGCTATAGCAATCAGCCCCAGCATTTT.

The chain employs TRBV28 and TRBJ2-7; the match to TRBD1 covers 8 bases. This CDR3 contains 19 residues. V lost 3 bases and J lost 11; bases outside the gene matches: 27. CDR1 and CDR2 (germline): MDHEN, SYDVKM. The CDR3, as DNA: TGTGCCAGCAGTTTGGGATGTCGGAGTTGGGACAGGATTTTTAGTGGGGAGTACGTC. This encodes CASSLGCRSWDRIFSGEYV.

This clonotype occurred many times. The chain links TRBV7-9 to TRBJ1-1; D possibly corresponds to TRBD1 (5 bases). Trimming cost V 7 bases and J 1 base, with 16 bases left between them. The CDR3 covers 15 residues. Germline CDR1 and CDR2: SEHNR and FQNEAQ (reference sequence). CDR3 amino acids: CASTIRPGENTEAFF. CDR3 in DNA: TGTGCCAGCACCATCAGGCCGGGGGAGAACACTGAAGCTTTCTTT.

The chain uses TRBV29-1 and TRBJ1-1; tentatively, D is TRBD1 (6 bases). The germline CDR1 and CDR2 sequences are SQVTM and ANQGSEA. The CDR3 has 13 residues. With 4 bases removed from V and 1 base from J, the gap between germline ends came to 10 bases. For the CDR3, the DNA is TGCAGCGTTGGGGGGCGGACGAACACTGAAGCTTTCTTT. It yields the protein CSVGGRTNTEAFF.

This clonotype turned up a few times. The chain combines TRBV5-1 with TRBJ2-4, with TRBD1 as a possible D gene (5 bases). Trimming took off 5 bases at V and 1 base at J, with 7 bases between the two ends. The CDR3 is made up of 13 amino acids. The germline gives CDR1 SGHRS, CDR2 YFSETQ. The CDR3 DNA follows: TGCGCCAGCAGGAAGGGGGCCAAAAACATTCAGTACTTC. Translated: CASRKGAKNIQYF.

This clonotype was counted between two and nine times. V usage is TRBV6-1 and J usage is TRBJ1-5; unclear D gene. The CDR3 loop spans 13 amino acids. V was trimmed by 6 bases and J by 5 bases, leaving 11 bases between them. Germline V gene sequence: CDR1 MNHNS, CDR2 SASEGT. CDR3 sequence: CASRRTRDQPQHF. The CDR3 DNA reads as TGTGCCAGCAGACGTACAAGGGATCAGCCCCAGCATTTT.

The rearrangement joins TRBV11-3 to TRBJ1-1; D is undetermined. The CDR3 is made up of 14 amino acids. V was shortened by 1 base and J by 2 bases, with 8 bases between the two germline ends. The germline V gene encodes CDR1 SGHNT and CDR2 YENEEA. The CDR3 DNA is TGTGCCAGCAGCTTAGGACGGAGTAACACTGAAGCTTTCTTT. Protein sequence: CASSLGRSNTEAFF. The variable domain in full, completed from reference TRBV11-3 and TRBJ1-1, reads EAGVVQSPRYKIIEKKQPVAFWCNPISGHNTLYWYLQNLGQGPELLIRYENEEAVDDSQLPKDRFSAERLKGVDSTLKIQPAELGDSAVYLCASSLGRSNTEAFFGQGTRLTVV.

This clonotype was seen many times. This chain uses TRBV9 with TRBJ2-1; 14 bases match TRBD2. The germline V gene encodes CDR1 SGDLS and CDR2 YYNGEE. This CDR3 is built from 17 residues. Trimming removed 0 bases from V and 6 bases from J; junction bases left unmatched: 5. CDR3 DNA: TGTGCCAGCAGCGTAGGGACTAGCGGGGGGTTAGGCAATGAGCAGTTCTTC. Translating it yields CASSVGTSGGLGNEQFF. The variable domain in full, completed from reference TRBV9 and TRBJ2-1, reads DSGVTQTPKHLITATGQRVTLRCSPRSGDLSVYWYQQSLDQGLQFLIQYYNGEERAKGNILERFSAQQFPDLHSELNLSSLELGDSALYFCASSVGTSGGLGNEQFFGPGTRLTVL.

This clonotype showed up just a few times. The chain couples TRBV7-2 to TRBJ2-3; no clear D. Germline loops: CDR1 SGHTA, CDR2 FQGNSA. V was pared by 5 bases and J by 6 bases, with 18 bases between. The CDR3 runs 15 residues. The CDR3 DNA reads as TGTGCCAGCAGCAATGGCTGGTTACAGAGCGATACGCAGTATTTT. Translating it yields CASSNGWLQSDTQYF. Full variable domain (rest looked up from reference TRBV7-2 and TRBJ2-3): GAGVSQSPSNKVTEKGKDVELRCDPISGHTALYWYRQSLGQGLEFLIYFQGNSAPDKSGLPSDRFSAERTGGSVSTLTIQRTQQEDSAVYLCASSNGWLQSDTQYFGPGTRLTVL.

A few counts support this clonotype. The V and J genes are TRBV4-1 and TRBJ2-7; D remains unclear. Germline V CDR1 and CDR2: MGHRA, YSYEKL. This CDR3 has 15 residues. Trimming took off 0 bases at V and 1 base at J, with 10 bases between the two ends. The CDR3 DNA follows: TGCGCCAGCAGCCAAGAGGGTAACACTTCCTACGAGCAGTACTTC. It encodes CASSQEGNTSYEQYF.

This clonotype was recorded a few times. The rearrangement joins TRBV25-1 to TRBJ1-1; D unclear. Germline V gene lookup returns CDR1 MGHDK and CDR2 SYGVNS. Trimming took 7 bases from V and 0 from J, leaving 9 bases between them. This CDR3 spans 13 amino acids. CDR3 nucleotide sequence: TGTGCCAGCACCCCAAGGATGAACACTGAAGCTTTCTTT. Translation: CASTPRMNTEAFF.

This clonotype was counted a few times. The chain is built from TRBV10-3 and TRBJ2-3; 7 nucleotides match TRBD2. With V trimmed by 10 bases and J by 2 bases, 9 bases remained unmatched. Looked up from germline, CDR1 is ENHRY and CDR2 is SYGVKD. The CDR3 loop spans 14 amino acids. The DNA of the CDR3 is TGTGCCACCAACCCCGGGGGGTCCACAGATACGCAGTATTTT. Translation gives CATNPGGSTDTQYF.

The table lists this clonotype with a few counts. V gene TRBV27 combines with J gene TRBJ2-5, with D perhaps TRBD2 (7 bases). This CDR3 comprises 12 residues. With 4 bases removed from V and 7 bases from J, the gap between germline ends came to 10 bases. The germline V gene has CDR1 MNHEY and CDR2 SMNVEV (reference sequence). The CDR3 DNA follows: TGTGCCAGCAGTTGGGGGGGCGGGACCCAGTACTTC. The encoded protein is CASSWGGGTQYF.

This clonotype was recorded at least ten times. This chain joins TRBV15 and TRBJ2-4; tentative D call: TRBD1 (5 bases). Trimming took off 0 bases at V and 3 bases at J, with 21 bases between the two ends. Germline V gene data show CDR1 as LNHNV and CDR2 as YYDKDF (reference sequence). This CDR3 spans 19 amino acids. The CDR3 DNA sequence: TGTGCCACCAGCAGAGATCTGAAGGACACCCTTTTTGGCAAAAACATTCAGTACTTC. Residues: CATSRDLKDTLFGKNIQYF.

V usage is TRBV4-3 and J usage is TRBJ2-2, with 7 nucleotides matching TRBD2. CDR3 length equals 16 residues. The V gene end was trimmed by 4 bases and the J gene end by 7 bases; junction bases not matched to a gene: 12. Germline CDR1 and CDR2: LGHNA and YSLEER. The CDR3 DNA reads TGCGCCAGCAGCCCAGCCGGAGCGGGGATCGGCGGGGAGCTGTTTTTT. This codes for CASSPAGAGIGGELFF.

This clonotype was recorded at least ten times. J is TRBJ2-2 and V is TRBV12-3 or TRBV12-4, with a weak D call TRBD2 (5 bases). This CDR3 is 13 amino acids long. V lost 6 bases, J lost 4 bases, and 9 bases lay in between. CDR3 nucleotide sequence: TGTGCCAGCAGCCGGACTGTCACCGGGGAGCTGTTTTTT. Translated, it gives CASSRTVTGELFF.

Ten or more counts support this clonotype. The CDR3: CSARGSLGLEQYV. The CDR3 DNA is TGCAGTGCTAGAGGCTCACTCGGGCTCGAGCAGTACGTC. The chain has TRBV20-1 and TRBJ2-7; D is undetermined. Germline CDR1 DFQATT, CDR2 SNEGSKA (reference sequence). There are 13 residues in the CDR3. V lost 1 base to trimming and J lost 6 bases, with 13 bases between them.